A selection of T cell receptor beta chains follows, all from one sample in a study of CD8+CD57+ T cells in acquired aplastic anemia. TCRdb re-analysed the reads in MiXCR, keeping a single row per CDR3 protein. The profile covers about 220,000 distinct CDR3 sequences, with 34% appearing a single time and roughly 1.1% taken by the ten largest. The sample taken for sequencing was sorted CD4+, CD8+, or CD8+CD57+ T cells (not recorded which) from PBMCs. The receptors shown here come from a human donor in good health, serving as a control. CDR3s leave out the opening cysteine and the closing phenylalanine or tryptophan. Each record gives: D gene, CDR3 length, clone size, V gene, CDR3 protein. The D gene is left open where the match is weak. The size of a clone is reported for some rows only, either as once, few or many, or as a class for expanded clones.

d_gene: TRBD2; len: 14; abundance: many; v_gene: TRBV9; CDR3aa: ASSAGGPRGLETQY
d_gene: -; len: 11; abundance: many; v_gene: TRBV12-3/TRBV12-4; CDR3aa: ASSRQSNTEAF
d_gene: TRBD2; len: 12; abundance: many; v_gene: TRBV7-9; CDR3aa: ASSEGTRGGELF
d_gene: TRBD1; len: 13; abundance: once; v_gene: TRBV10-3; CDR3aa: AIRERQGANQPQH
d_gene: -; len: 10; abundance: many; v_gene: TRBV6-4; CDR3aa: ASTHRAETQY
d_gene: -; len: 11; abundance: -; v_gene: TRBV2; CDR3aa: ASSYRENTEAF
d_gene: -; len: 13; abundance: -; v_gene: TRBV6-1; CDR3aa: ASSTRRGTSETQY
d_gene: -; len: 13; abundance: -; v_gene: TRBV15; CDR3aa: ATSSEFRSTDTQY
d_gene: TRBD2; len: 13; abundance: once; v_gene: TRBV9; CDR3aa: ASSWRLAGGYEQY
d_gene: -; len: 13; abundance: once; v_gene: TRBV11-2; CDR3aa: ASSFRRGGTDTQY
d_gene: TRBD2; len: 11; abundance: many; v_gene: TRBV20-1; CDR3aa: SAQGLAHNEQF
d_gene: -; len: 10; abundance: -; v_gene: TRBV2; CDR3aa: ARQGQSGAQY
d_gene: TRBD1; len: 15; abundance: few; v_gene: TRBV5-4; CDR3aa: ASSLDPGQGANSPLH
d_gene: -; len: 10; abundance: many; v_gene: TRBV20-1; CDR3aa: SARDAGVGYT
d_gene: -; len: 13; abundance: few; v_gene: TRBV3-1; CDR3aa: ASSQDLRDRYGYT
d_gene: -; len: 15; abundance: many; v_gene: TRBV11-2; CDR3aa: ASSSASIRDSTDTQY
d_gene: -; len: 12; abundance: -; v_gene: TRBV10-3; CDR3aa: AISASDGTYEQY
d_gene: -; len: 16; abundance: -; v_gene: TRBV2; CDR3aa: ASSEAILVGTLQETQY
d_gene: TRBD1; len: 13; abundance: -; v_gene: TRBV15; CDR3aa: ATSEGGRGFHEQY
d_gene: TRBD1; len: 15; abundance: -; v_gene: TRBV11-1; CDR3aa: ASSATQGAGSKNIQY
d_gene: TRBD1; len: 14; abundance: -; v_gene: TRBV18; CDR3aa: ASSPPRGDRGHEQY
d_gene: TRBD2; len: 13; abundance: many; v_gene: TRBV2; CDR3aa: ASATGTKGTGELF
d_gene: -; len: 14; abundance: -; v_gene: TRBV11-2; CDR3aa: ASSLDLPAGYNEQF
d_gene: -; len: 13; abundance: few; v_gene: TRBV2; CDR3aa: ASSPTLGPNYGYT
d_gene: -; len: 13; abundance: -; v_gene: TRBV27; CDR3aa: ASMEVLGSKDIQY
d_gene: -; len: 11; abundance: many; v_gene: TRBV6-1; CDR3aa: ASRQTWTDTQY
d_gene: TRBD2; len: 13; abundance: few; v_gene: TRBV18; CDR3aa: ASSPGLAGVYEQY
d_gene: TRBD1; len: 12; abundance: many; v_gene: TRBV10-3; CDR3aa: AISEGQGAYGYT
d_gene: TRBD1; len: 13; abundance: many; v_gene: TRBV15; CDR3aa: ATSGKGTGYTEAF
d_gene: -; len: 14; abundance: -; v_gene: TRBV10-3; CDR3aa: AISESRQAGANVLT
d_gene: -; len: 12; abundance: few; v_gene: TRBV7-8; CDR3aa: ASSLGLAKNIQY
d_gene: -; len: 13; abundance: -; v_gene: TRBV7-9; CDR3aa: ASSLGLLGGETRY
d_gene: -; len: 13; abundance: -; v_gene: TRBV7-2; CDR3aa: ASSFQGVVNTEAF
d_gene: -; len: 14; abundance: -; v_gene: TRBV29-1; CDR3aa: SVEEGPSFSGNEQF
d_gene: TRBD1; len: 14; abundance: many; v_gene: TRBV5-1; CDR3aa: ASSLLGTDTNSPLH
d_gene: -; len: 13; abundance: -; v_gene: TRBV25-1; CDR3aa: ASSESRGGDTEAF
d_gene: -; len: 14; abundance: few; v_gene: TRBV11-2; CDR3aa: ASSLWSSGAADTQY